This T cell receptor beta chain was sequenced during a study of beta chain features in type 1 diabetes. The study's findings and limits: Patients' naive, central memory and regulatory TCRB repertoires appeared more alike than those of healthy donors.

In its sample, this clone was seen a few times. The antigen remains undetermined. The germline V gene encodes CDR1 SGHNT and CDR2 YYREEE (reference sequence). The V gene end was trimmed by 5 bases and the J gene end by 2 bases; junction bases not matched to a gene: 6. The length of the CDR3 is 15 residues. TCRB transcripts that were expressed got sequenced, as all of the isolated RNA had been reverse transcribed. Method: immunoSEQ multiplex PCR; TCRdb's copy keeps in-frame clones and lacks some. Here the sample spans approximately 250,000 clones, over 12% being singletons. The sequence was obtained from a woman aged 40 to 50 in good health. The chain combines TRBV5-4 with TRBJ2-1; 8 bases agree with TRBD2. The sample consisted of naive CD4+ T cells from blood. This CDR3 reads CASRYPGLAYNEQFF. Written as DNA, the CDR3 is TGTGCCAGCAGATATCCGGGACTAGCCTACAATGAGCAGTTCTTC.